These T cell receptor beta chains were read from a single sample in a study of spatial heterogeneity in lung cancer. A single record per CDR3 protein comes from TCRdb applying MiXCR to the 5' RACE reads. The sample holds 3,000 or so distinct CDR3 sequences, approximately 18% seen once. The sample here was normal lung tissue next to the tumor, taken at surgery. These TCRs come from a female donor with early-stage non-small cell lung cancer. CDR3s leave out the opening cysteine and the closing phenylalanine or tryptophan.

TRBJ2-1 | TRBV9 | ASSEDPGGSYNEQF
TRBJ2-1 | TRBV10-3 | AISEGIAGGDEQF
TRBJ2-4 | TRBV7-9 | ASSPTGLATAKNIQY
TRBJ2-5 | TRBV6-5 | ASRKLAGGNQETQY
TRBJ2-7 | TRBV20-1 | SARKGQGASYEQY
TRBJ2-7 | TRBV5-1 | ASSLSAGASYEQY
TRBJ2-2 | TRBV4-1 | ASSLPSAGSNTGELF
TRBJ1-1 | TRBV18 | ASSTPGNTGTEAF
TRBJ1-2 | TRBV2 | ASMAWGNYGYT
TRBJ2-6 | TRBV7-2 | ASRPHGTGISGANVLT
TRBJ2-7 | TRBV5-4 | ASSSNYEQY
TRBJ1-1 | TRBV11-1 | ASSPWKLNTEAF
TRBJ2-2 | TRBV6-1 | AINPLGEAGELF
TRBJ1-1 | TRBV10-3 | ATRGLGTEAF
TRBJ2-1 | TRBV11-2 | ASSSGLATYNEQF
TRBJ2-2 | TRBV6-1 | ASSERGGAPGELF
TRBJ2-5 | TRBV12-3/TRBV12-4 | ASILGTEETQY
TRBJ2-7 | TRBV7-8 | ASSRRDIPYEQY
TRBJ1-5 | TRBV12-3/TRBV12-4 | ASSLGGRVNQPQH
TRBJ2-2 | TRBV6-2/TRBV6-3 | ASSNRGLAGANTGELF
TRBJ2-2 | TRBV19 | ASSIRARNTGELF
TRBJ1-2 | TRBV27 | ASRASLYYGYT
TRBJ2-3 | TRBV30 | AWTPGSRTDTQY
TRBJ2-7 | TRBV4-2 | ASSPGTAEQY
TRBJ2-7 | TRBV5-1 | ASSPEGVEQY
TRBJ2-3 | TRBV7-2 | ASSPTRGRSDTQY
TRBJ1-3 | TRBV5-6 | ASSLAQVPTSGNTIY
TRBJ1-2 | TRBV28 | ASTWGLDGYT
TRBJ1-1 | TRBV5-1 | ASSLVGQANTEAF
TRBJ1-6 | TRBV12-3/TRBV12-4 | ASSSRDNSPLH
TRBJ2-2 | TRBV12-3/TRBV12-4 | ASSYGGRRTGELF
TRBJ2-5 | TRBV20-1 | SALPSAIETQY
TRBJ2-2 | TRBV29-1 | SVRSTSGNTGELF
TRBJ2-7 | TRBV5-1 | ASSPVVGADEQY
TRBJ2-7 | TRBV7-9 | ASSLAYERY
TRBJ1-2 | TRBV7-6 | ASSFSGQSGYT
TRBJ2-2 | TRBV7-9 | ASSHHRGGTGVLTGELF
TRBJ2-5 | TRBV28 | ASSLWALAGGPEETQY
TRBJ2-1 | TRBV6-6 | ASSYELAGASSYNEQF
TRBJ2-7 | TRBV27 | ASSLAGGTYEQY
TRBJ2-7 | TRBV7-7 | ASSPGLAGGVYEQY
TRBJ1-1 | TRBV7-2 | ASSSNGGTEAF
TRBJ2-7 | TRBV14 | ASSQAASGTEQY
TRBJ2-7 | TRBV7-9 | ASSPSVEQY
TRBJ2-7 | TRBV20-1 | SAMPGTSGSHEQY
TRBJ2-6 | TRBV6-2/TRBV6-3 | ASLPGRKYSGANVLT
TRBJ1-2 | TRBV6-2/TRBV6-3 | ASSYGSYGYT
TRBJ2-7 | TRBV7-8 | ASSLLDRGSSYEQY
TRBJ2-3 | TRBV3-1 | ASSPDRGRTDTQY
TRBJ2-3 | TRBV11-3 | ASSTRDEGGDTQY
TRBJ2-2 | TRBV19 | ASSIETGRSGELF
TRBJ2-7 | TRBV30 | AWSRQDERQY
TRBJ2-7 | TRBV20-1 | SARDGLDLAEQY
TRBJ1-4 | TRBV7-2 | ASSPADRGNEKLF
TRBJ1-5 | TRBV30 | AWSVEGQKPQH
TRBJ2-3 | TRBV19 | ASSIGGDTQY
TRBJ1-2 | TRBV6-2/TRBV6-3 | ASSQGPLGGYT
TRBJ2-7 | TRBV7-8 | ASSLVAYEQY
TRBJ2-7 | TRBV7-2 | ASSQPRDRISYEQY